A single TCR beta chain is shown here with its context. The germline gives CDR1 SGHRS, CDR2 YFSETQ. The V gene end was trimmed by 0 bases and the J gene end by 9 bases; junction bases not matched to a gene: 10. The CDR3 length is 17 residues. The sample comes from a study of blood T cell repertoires in COVID-19. TCRdb's copy holds only in-frame clones and misses some; the assay was immunoSEQ multiplex PCR. The sample lists around 140,000 clones; approximately 81% were seen once. The chain carries TRBV5-1 and TRBJ2-1; 12 nucleotides match TRBD2. Sequences were obtained from peripheral blood. The receptor's source is a woman aged 60-75 years with active or convalescent COVID-19. CDR3 bases: TGCGCCAGCAGCTTGGAGTTACTAGCGGGAGGAGAGGGTGAGCAGTTCTTC. Amino acid sequence: CASSLELLAGGEGEQFF.